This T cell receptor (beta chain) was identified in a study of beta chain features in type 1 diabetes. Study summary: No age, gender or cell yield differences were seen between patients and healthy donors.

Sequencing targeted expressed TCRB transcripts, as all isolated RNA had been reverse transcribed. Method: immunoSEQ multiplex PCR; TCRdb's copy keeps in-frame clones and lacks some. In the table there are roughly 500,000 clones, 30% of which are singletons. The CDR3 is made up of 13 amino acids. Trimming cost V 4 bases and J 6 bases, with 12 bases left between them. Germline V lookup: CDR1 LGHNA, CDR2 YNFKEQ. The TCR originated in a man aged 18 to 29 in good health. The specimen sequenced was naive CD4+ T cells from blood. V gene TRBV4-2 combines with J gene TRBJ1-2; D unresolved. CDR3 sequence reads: CASSRTDLDGYTF. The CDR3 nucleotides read TGTGCCAGCAGCCGGACGGATCTGGATGGCTACACCTTC.